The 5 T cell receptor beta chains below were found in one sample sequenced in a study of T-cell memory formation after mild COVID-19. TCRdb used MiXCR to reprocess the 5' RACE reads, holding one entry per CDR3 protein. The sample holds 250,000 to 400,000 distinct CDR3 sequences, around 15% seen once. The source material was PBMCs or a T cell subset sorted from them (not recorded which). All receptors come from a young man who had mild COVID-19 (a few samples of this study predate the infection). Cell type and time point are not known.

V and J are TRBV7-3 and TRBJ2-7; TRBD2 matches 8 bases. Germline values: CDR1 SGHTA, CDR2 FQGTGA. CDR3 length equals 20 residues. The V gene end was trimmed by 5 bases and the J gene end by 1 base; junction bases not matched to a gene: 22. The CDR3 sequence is CASSQLYREASGSRSYEQYV. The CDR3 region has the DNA TGTGCCAGCAGCCAACTATACAGGGAAGCTAGCGGGTCTAGGTCCTACGAGCAGTACGTC.

CDR3 amino acids: CASSLDILGTSGGDQYF. The CDR3 bases are TGTGCCAGCAGCTTAGATATCCTTGGGACTAGCGGGGGAGATCAGTACTTC. The rearrangement joins TRBV7-7 to TRBJ2-5; 14 bases map to TRBD2. The CDR3 loop spans 17 amino acids. The ends lost 1 base at V and 11 bases at J; junction bases unmatched: 12. CDR1 and CDR2 (germline): SSHAT, FNYEAQ (reference sequence). The full variable domain, in which reference TRBV7-7 and TRBJ2-5 provide the parts outside the CDR3, is GAGVSQSPRYKVTKRGQDVTLRCDPISSHATLYWYQQALGQGPEFLTYFNYEAQPDKSGLPSDRFSAERPEGSISTLTIQRTEQRDSAMYRCASSLDILGTSGGDQYFGPGTRLLVL.

The CDR3 is CSAQGSGNYEQYV. The CDR3 bases are TGCAGTGCCCAGGGGAGTGGGAACTACGAGCAGTACGTC. The chain links TRBV20-1 to TRBJ2-7; D is perhaps TRBD1 (6 bases). The germline V and J ends were trimmed by 6 bases and 3 bases, with 15 bases remaining between them. CDR1 is DFQATT and CDR2 is SNEGSKA in the germline V gene (reference sequence). The CDR3 is made up of 13 amino acids.

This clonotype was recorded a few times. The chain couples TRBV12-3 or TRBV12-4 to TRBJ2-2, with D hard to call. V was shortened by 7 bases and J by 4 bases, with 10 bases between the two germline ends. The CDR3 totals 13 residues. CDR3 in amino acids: CASTAWATGELFF. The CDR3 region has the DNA TGTGCCAGCACAGCGTGGGCCACCGGGGAGCTGTTTTTT.

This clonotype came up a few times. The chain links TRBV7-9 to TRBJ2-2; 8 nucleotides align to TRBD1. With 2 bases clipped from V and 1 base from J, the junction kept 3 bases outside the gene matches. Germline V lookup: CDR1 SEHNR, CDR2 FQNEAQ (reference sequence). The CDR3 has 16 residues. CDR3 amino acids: CASSLLGTGNTGELFF. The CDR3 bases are TGTGCCAGCAGCTTACTGGGGACAGGGAACACCGGGGAGCTGTTTTTT.